The 23 T cell receptor beta chains given below trace back to one sample, sequenced in a study of shared clonotypes between healthy human individuals. Some clones are missing from TCRdb's copy, which holds only in-frame ones; the method was immunoSEQ multiplex PCR. The data hold under 350,000 clones, with more than 75% observed a single time. Sequenced input: memory CD8+ T cells sorted from blood. Documented subset: CD45RO+ cells pooled with CCR7-negative TemRA cells. The source is a man aged 18 to 29 in good health.

This chain links TRBV16 with TRBJ2-7; D is unclear. V was pared by 3 bases and J by 4 bases, with 7 bases between. Germline V gene data show CDR1 as KGHSY and CDR2 as FQNENV. This CDR3 has 12 amino acids. Here the CDR3 DNA reads TGTGCCAGCAGCCACGATCAGTACGAGCAGTACTTC. This translates into CASSHDQYEQYF.

This chain links TRBV4-1 with TRBJ2-7; D is perhaps TRBD1 (7 bases). CDR3 length: 15 amino acids. V lost 5 bases and J lost 4, with 18 bases in between. From germline, CDR1 is MGHRA and CDR2 YSYEKL. CDR3 nucleotides: TGCGCCAGCAGCTACGTCAGGGGGGACCTTTACGAGCAGTACTTC. As protein: CASSYVRGDLYEQYF.

The genes are TRBV11-2 and TRBJ2-7; a possible D gene is TRBD1 (6 bases). Germline CDR1 reads SGHAT; CDR2 reads FQNNGV. The V and J ends lost 4 bases and 3 bases respectively, with 10 bases between them. The CDR3 sequence is 13 residues long. The CDR3 reads CASSWGQNYEQYF. In DNA, the CDR3 is TGTGCCAGCAGCTGGGGACAAAACTACGAGCAGTACTTC.

This clone was counted once. The rearrangement uses TRBV5-5 and TRBJ2-7; D is perhaps TRBD1 (6 bases). This CDR3 region has 16 residues. CDR1 SGHKS and CDR2 YYEKEE come from the germline V gene (reference sequence). Trimming removed 0 bases at V and 2 bases at J, with 15 bases between. CDR3 region: CASSLEKTDRPYEQYF. The CDR3, as DNA: TGTGCCAGCAGCTTGGAGAAGACGGACAGACCCTACGAGCAGTACTTC.

The genes are TRBV11-2 and TRBJ2-7; D call uncertain. The CDR3 sequence is 15 residues long. Germline V gives CDR1 SGHAT, CDR2 FQNNGV. V was pared by 1 base and J by 2 bases, with 12 bases between. CDR3 protein: CASSLVVFSTYEQYF. The CDR3 DNA is TGTGCCAGCAGCTTAGTAGTCTTCAGCACCTACGAGCAGTACTTC.

This clone was detected only once. The J gene is TRBJ2-1, the V gene TRBV5-6, with D uncertain. Germline V lookup: CDR1 SGHDT, CDR2 YYEEEE. The CDR3 length is 13 residues. Between the trimmed V and J ends, which lost 2 bases and 6 bases, there was a span of 9 bases. The CDR3 loop is CASSLKEINEQFF. The DNA of the CDR3 is TGTGCCAGCAGCTTAAAGGAAATCAATGAGCAGTTCTTC.

The chain joins TRBV2 to TRBJ2-1; 9 positions match TRBD1. CDR1 is SNHLY and CDR2 is FYNNEI in the germline V gene. Germline trimming cut 6 bases from V and 5 bases from J; bases unmatched to any gene: 8. The CDR3 length is 15 residues. CDR3 in DNA: TGTGCCAGCAGAGAACCGGGACAGGGTAACAATGAGCAGTTCTTC. The encoded protein is CASREPGQGNNEQFF.

This sequence joins TRBV5-4 and TRBJ1-2; D gene uncertain. V was cut by 3 bases and J by 0 bases, with 12 bases left in between. This CDR3 contains 15 residues. CDR1 SGHNT and CDR2 YYREEE come from the germline V gene (reference sequence). The CDR3 loop reads CASSSSLDANYGYTF. In DNA, the CDR3 is TGTGCCAGCAGCTCGTCCTTAGACGCTAACTATGGCTACACCTTC.

This clone appeared once. The rearrangement uses TRBV9 and TRBJ2-7, with a possible D match to TRBD2 (6 bases). Germline assignment: CDR1 SGDLS and CDR2 YYNGEE. CDR3 length equals 15 residues. V was cut by 4 bases and J by 1 base, with 15 bases left in between. CDR3 bases: TGTGCCAGCAGCCTAGGAGTAGCGGCGTCCTACGAGCAGTACTTC. It codes for CASSLGVAASYEQYF. The full variable domain, completed using reference TRBV9 and TRBJ2-7, is DSGVTQTPKHLITATGQRVTLRCSPRSGDLSVYWYQQSLDQGLQFLIQYYNGEERAKGNILERFSAQQFPDLHSELNLSSLELGDSALYFCASSLGVAASYEQYFGPGTRLTVT.

The chain has TRBV4-1 and TRBJ1-1; a possible D gene is TRBD1 (5 bases). CDR3 length: 15 residues. CDR1 MGHRA and CDR2 YSYEKL come from the germline V gene. Trimming took off 1 base at V and 4 bases at J, with 13 bases between the two ends. CDR3 DNA sequence: TGCGCCAGCAGCCAAGGGGACCTCATAGGCACTGAAGCTTTCTTT. It is translated as CASSQGDLIGTEAFF.

The V call is TRBV9, the J call TRBJ1-1; D call uncertain. This CDR3 is built from 16 residues. The germline V gene has CDR1 SGDLS and CDR2 YYNGEE. Trimming cost V 0 bases and J 4 bases, with 16 bases left between them. This chain's CDR3 is CASSVESGLGGTEAFF. The CDR3 region has the DNA TGTGCCAGCAGCGTAGAGTCGGGTTTAGGAGGCACTGAAGCTTTCTTT.

This chain links TRBV7-2 with TRBJ2-5; D unresolved. The ends were cut back, 2 bases at V and 1 base at J, with 8 bases in the middle. Germline values: CDR1 SGHTA, CDR2 FQGNSA. The CDR3 is 14 residues long. CDR3 sequence (DNA): TGTGCCAGCAGCTTAATTGGCAGCCAAGAGACCCAGTACTTC. As protein: CASSLIGSQETQYF.

The chain couples TRBV27 to TRBJ1-5; D gene ambiguous. The V end lost 6 bases, the J end lost 0 bases, and 9 bases lay between the germline ends. Germline CDR1 and CDR2: MNHEY and SMNVEV (reference sequence). The CDR3 spans 14 residues. The CDR3 loop reads CASRDRYSNQPQHF. CDR3 bases: TGTGCCAGCAGGGACCGATATAGCAATCAGCCCCAGCATTTT.

The chain recombines TRBV4-3 with TRBJ1-2; 8 bases map to TRBD1. The junction had 15 bases not matched to a gene; V was cut back by 0 bases and J by 6 bases. Germline V CDR1 and CDR2: LGHNA, YSLEER. This CDR3 comprises 18 residues. The CDR3 region is CASSQDGWGQQGDHGYTF. Written as DNA, the CDR3 is TGCGCCAGCAGCCAAGATGGTTGGGGGCAACAGGGGGACCATGGCTACACCTTC.

This clone is medium-sized by share. This CDR3 is also generated by other DNA sequences in the sample. The chain is built from TRBV5-1 and TRBJ1-1; D ambiguous. Trimming stripped 4 bases from V and 0 bases from J, with 7 bases between. CDR3 length equals 13 residues. Germline-derived CDR1 and CDR2 are SGHRS and YFSETQ. As DNA, the CDR3 is TGCGCCAGCAGCCCGATAGTGAACACTGAAGCTTTCTTT. Its translation: CASSPIVNTEAFF.

The V and J genes are TRBV12-5 and TRBJ2-2; 9 bases match TRBD1. The CDR3 has 15 residues. V trimming: 7 bases; J trimming: 6 bases; junction bases outside the gene matches: 9. Germline CDR1 LGHNT, CDR2 FRNRAP. CDR3 amino acids: CASAKDRGFAGELFF. The CDR3 bases are TGTGCTAGTGCCAAGGACAGGGGATTTGCCGGGGAGCTGTTTTTT.

The genes are TRBV6-5 and TRBJ2-2; no clear D. V was pared by 2 bases and J by 7 bases, with 5 bases between. The CDR3 runs to 12 residues. Germline values: CDR1 MNHEY, CDR2 SVGAGI. DNA for the CDR3: TGTGCCAGCAGTTACGATATCGGGGAGCTGTTTTTT. Translating it yields CASSYDIGELFF.

This chain uses TRBV4-1 with TRBJ2-2, with D unclear. Trimming stripped 7 bases from V and 0 bases from J, with 21 bases between. CDR1 and CDR2 (germline): MGHRA, YSYEKL. CDR3 length: 18 residues. The CDR3 loop is CASMSRLRSSPNTGELFF. In nucleotides, the CDR3 is TGCGCCAGCATGTCACGTTTACGCTCCTCCCCGAACACCGGGGAGCTGTTTTTT.

The chain employs TRBV4-1 and TRBJ1-1; 10 bases are a match to TRBD1. The length of the CDR3 is 15 residues. V was clipped by 0 bases and J by 5 bases; unmatched bases: 3. The germline gives CDR1 MGHRA, CDR2 YSYEKL. The chain's CDR3 is CASSQEDRGWTEAFF. The CDR3 DNA sequence: TGCGCCAGCAGCCAAGAGGACAGGGGGTGGACTGAAGCTTTCTTT.

This chain links TRBV7-9 with TRBJ1-2; maybe TRBD1 (5 bases). Per germline, CDR1 SEHNR and CDR2 FQNEAQ (reference sequence). Trimming shortened V by 8 bases and J by 6 bases, and 25 bases separated the two germline ends. The CDR3 sequence is 16 residues long. The CDR3 sequence is CASCLLGGDRLDGYTF. As DNA, the CDR3 is TGTGCCAGCTGCCTCTTGGGGGGTGATAGATTGGATGGCTACACCTTC.

The chain employs TRBV30 and TRBJ1-2, with 7 bases identical to TRBD1. CDR3 length equals 17 residues. Per germline, CDR1 GTSNPN and CDR2 SVGIG (reference sequence). Losses at the gene ends were 6 bases for V and 5 bases for J; bases not matched to a gene: 21. The CDR3 nucleotides read TGTGCCTGCAGTCGACAGGGTACTTTGGGCCTCCCTTATGGCTACACCTTC. It yields the protein CACSRQGTLGLPYGYTF.

This chain connects TRBV19 to TRBJ1-5; 8 nucleotides match TRBD1. V was pared by 4 bases and J by 11 bases, with 10 bases of the junction left unmatched. This CDR3 has 14 residues. Germline V gene lookup returns CDR1 LNHDA and CDR2 SQIVND (reference sequence). The CDR3, as DNA: TGTGCCAGTAGTACCTTGACAGGGGAGGTGGCCCAGCATTTT. Protein sequence: CASSTLTGEVAQHF.

The CDR3 DNA follows: TGTGCCAGCTCACCACGCGGTGCGAGGACAGGTTCCTACGAGCAGTACTTC. Protein product: CASSPRGARTGSYEQYF. The chain is built from TRBV18 and TRBJ2-7; TRBD1 aligns across 7 bases. Germline V gives CDR1 KGHSH, CDR2 LQKENI. There are 17 residues in the CDR3. V lost 1 base to trimming and J lost 1 base; unmatched junction nucleotides: 10.